This TCR beta chain was retrieved from a study of cytomegalovirus exposure and HLA in healthy donors. The CDR3 spans 14 residues. In germline, CDR1 is MDHEN, CDR2 SYDVKM. V was cut by 3 bases and J by 9 bases, with 15 bases left in between. With respect to this clone: Antigen: not known.

Primers for the PCR totalled 60 Vbeta and 13 Jbeta. Clones were read by immunoSEQ multiplex PCR, and TCRdb kept only the in-frame ones, dropping some. Among about 140,000 clones listed, 76% were seen once. Study results and limitations: Accounts indicate the classifier identified cytomegalovirus status with strong specificity and sensitivity. The dataset shows that most TCR sequences were rare, while some public TCRs occurred in many donors.

The origin of this receptor is a man aged 35-49 years in good health and CMV-seronegative. The sequenced sample consisted of PBMCs. V and J are TRBV28 and TRBJ2-1, with D unresolved. In nucleotides, the CDR3 is TGTGCCAGCAGTTTCCGGAGCGCAGTCGGTGAGCAGTTCTTC. Its translation: CASSFRSAVGEQFF. The variable domain in full, with the rest retrieved from reference TRBV28 and TRBJ2-1, is DVKVTQSSRYLVKRTGEKVFLECVQDMDHENMFWYRQDPGLGLRLIYFSYDVKMKEKGDIPEGYSVSREKKERFSLILESASTNQTSMYLCASSFRSAVGEQFFGPGTRLTVL.